The source of this T cell receptor (beta chain) is a study of T cell responses to AZD1222 COVID-19 vaccine (dated by TCRdb to the early 2020s). In the study overall: A total of 233 trial participants underwent TCR sequencing, of whom about 210 received two doses of AZD1222 and some 26 received two doses of the MenACWY control vaccine. Trial participants were enrolled by age into 18-55, 56-69 and 70-plus year subgroups, with approximately 150, 28 and 58 TCR-sequenced participants respectively.

Read against the paper, the sample's time point label means: baseline before first vaccination. The vaccinee samples were drawn from two UK trials, COV001 and COV002, one of which was a single-blind randomized controlled phase 2/3 trial testing AZD1222 (ChAdOx1 nCoV-19) in healthy adults. Trial participant PBMC samples were collected at day 0 and day 28 after the second dose for TCRbeta chain sequencing. General conclusions and limits of the study: Reportedly, close to half of the unique spike-specific TCRs recognized epitopes lying outside the regions that are mutated in the B.1.351 and B.1.1.7 variants. Spike-specific TCR breadth and depth rose significantly after two AZD1222 doses compared with day 0 and with MenACWY recipients. Conclusions about previously exposed vaccinees are limited because only a handful of AZD1222 recipients were SARS-CoV-2 seropositive at baseline. In the small 56-69-year group, the increase in depth fell short of significance, most likely because of low power. CD4 TCRs associated with the vaccine covered the entire spike protein, and the dominant responses were in regions 160-218 and 743-854. No day 14 peak-response samples were available, so repertoires were characterized only after the peak T cell response. Most participants were white British and females outnumbered males, and the authors suggested that clonal diversity may have been underestimated.

Notes on this clone: Its antigen is still unknown.

The CDR3 regions of human TCRbeta chains were subjected to immunosequencing. Concerning the study's data processing: Repertoire TCRs were matched against a reference library of SARS-CoV-2-specific TCRs generated with the MIRA antigen-specificity platform. Breadth meant the fraction of unique TCRs that were SARS-CoV-2-associated, whereas depth meant the fraction of total T cells that were SARS-CoV-2-associated. Using the MIRA data, every spike-specific TCR was mapped to the spike region that the TCR reacted to and assigned to either a CD4 or a CD8 class. Log10-transformed breadth and depth values were compared by one-way ANOVA with Sidak's multiple comparisons tests. TCRdb provides this immuneACCESS table in a form limited to in-frame rearrangements. Some clones are lacking; in checked studies, under half of them reflect an unresolved V gene, and why the rest are absent is not known. V, J and clone size are those of that table, while D and trimming were read from the DNA. This sample's table carries over 140,000 clones. The top ten clonotypes cover roughly 2% of the sample.

Spanning cysteine to phenylalanine, the CDR3 consists of 15 amino acids. This entry keeps only the CDR3 DNA: 45 bases, framed from base 1. V sheds 6 bases and J sheds 6 bases, leaving 18 bases between their ends. Reading the germline V gene gives CDR1 SGHDT and CDR2 YYEEEE. The TCR sequence derives from an adult in good health. The sequencing sample was made of peripheral blood. The receptor chain draws on TRBV5-6 and TRBJ1-4; the D segment cannot be called with confidence. The nucleotide sequence is TGTGCCAGCAACTCCTACAGAGTTCCCGATGAAAAACTGTTTTTT. Its translation reads: CASNSYRVPDEKLFF.